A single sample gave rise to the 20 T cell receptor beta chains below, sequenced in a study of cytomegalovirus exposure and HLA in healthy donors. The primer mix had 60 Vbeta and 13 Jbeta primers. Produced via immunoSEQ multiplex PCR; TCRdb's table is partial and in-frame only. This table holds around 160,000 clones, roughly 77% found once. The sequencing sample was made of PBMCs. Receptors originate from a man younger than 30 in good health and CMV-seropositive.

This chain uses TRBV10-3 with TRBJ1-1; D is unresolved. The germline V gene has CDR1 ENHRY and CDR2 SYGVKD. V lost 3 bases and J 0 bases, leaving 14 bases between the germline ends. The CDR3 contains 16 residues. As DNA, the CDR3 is TGTGCCATCAGTGAAAGTCAACAGTCCCTGAACACTGAAGCTTTCTTT. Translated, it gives CAISESQQSLNTEAFF.

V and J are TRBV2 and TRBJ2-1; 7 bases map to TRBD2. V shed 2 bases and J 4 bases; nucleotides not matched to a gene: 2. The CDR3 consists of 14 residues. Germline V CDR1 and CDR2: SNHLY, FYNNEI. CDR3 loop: CASSESSGYNEQFF. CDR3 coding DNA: TGTGCCAGCAGTGAAAGTAGCGGGTACAATGAGCAGTTCTTC.

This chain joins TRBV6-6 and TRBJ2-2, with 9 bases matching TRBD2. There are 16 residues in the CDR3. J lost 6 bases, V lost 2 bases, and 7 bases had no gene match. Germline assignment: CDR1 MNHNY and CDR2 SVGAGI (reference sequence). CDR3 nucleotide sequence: TGTGCCAGCAGTTACCCGCCGGGACTAGCCGCCGGGGAGCTGTTTTTT. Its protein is CASSYPPGLAAGELFF.

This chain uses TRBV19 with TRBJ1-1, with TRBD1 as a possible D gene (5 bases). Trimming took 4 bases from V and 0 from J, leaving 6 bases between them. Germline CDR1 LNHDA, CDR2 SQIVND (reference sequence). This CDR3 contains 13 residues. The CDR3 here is CASSTGMNTEAFF. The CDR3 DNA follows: TGTGCCAGTAGTACAGGGATGAACACTGAAGCTTTCTTT.

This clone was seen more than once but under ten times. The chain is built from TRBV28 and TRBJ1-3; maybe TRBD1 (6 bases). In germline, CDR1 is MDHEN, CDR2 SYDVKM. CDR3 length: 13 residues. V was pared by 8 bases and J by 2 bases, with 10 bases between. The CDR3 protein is CASGTSTGNTIYF. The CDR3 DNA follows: TGTGCCAGCGGGACATCGACTGGAAACACCATATATTTT.

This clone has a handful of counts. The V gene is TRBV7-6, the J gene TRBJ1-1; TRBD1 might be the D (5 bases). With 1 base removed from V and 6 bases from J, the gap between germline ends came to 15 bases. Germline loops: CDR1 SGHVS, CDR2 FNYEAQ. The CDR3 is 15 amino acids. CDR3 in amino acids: CASSLGAGQQAEAFF. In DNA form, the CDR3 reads TGTGCCAGCAGCTTAGGGGCAGGTCAACAGGCTGAAGCTTTCTTT.

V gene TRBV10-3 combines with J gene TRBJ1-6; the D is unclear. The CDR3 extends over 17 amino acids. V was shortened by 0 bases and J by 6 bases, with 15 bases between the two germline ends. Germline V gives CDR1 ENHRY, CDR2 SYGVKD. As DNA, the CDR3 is TGTGCCATCAGTGAGTCGGCAGGAAGAACTTCTAATTCACCCCTCCACTTT. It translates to CAISESAGRTSNSPLHF.

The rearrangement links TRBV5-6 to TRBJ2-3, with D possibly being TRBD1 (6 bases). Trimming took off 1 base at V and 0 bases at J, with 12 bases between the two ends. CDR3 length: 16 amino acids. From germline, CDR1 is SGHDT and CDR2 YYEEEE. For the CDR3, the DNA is TGTGCCAGCAGCTTGTTACGACAGGCTAGCACAGATACGCAGTATTTT. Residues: CASSLLRQASTDTQYF.

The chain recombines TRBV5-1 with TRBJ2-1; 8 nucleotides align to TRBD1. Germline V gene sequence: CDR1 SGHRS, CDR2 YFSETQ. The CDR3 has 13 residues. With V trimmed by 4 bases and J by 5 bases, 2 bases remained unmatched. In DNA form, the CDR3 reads TGCGCCAGCAGCGCGGACAGGGACAATGAGCAGTTCTTC. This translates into CASSADRDNEQFF. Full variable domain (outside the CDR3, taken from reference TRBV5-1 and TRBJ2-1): KAGVTQTPRYLIKTRGQQVTLSCSPISGHRSVSWYQQTPGQGLQFLFEYFSETQRNKGNFPGRFSGRQFSNSRSEMNVSTLELGDSALYLCASSADRDNEQFFGPGTRLTVL.

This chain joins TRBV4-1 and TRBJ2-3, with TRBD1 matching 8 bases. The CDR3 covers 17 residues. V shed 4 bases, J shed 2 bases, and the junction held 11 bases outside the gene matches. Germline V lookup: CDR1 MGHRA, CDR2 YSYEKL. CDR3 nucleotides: TGCGCCAGCAGCCGCTCAGGGGGCCGCTGGGACACAGATACGCAGTATTTT. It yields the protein CASSRSGGRWDTDTQYF.

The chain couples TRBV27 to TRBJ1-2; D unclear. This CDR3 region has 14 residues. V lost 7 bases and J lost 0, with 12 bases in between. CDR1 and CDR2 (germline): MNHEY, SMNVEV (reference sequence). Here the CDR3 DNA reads TGTGCCAGCACCTCCGTGGGAGCTAACTATGGCTACACCTTC. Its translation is CASTSVGANYGYTF.

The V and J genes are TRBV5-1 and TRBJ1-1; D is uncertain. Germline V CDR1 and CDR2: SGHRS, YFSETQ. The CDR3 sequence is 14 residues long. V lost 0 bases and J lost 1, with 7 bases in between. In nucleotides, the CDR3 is TGCGCCAGCAGCTTGGCCCCAGGGAACACTGAAGCTTTCTTT. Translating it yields CASSLAPGNTEAFF.

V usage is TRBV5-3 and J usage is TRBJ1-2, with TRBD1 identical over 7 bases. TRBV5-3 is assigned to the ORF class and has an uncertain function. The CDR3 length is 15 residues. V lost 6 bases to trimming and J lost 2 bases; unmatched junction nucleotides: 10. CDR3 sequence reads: CARNTAGGGNYGYTF. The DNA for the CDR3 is TGTGCCAGAAACACGGCAGGGGGTGGGAACTATGGCTACACCTTC.

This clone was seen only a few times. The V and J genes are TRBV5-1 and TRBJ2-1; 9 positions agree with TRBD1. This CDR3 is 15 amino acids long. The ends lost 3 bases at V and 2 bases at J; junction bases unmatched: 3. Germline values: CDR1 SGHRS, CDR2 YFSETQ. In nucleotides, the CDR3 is TGCGCCAGCAGCTACAGGGGGCTCACCTACAATGAGCAGTTCTTC. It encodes CASSYRGLTYNEQFF. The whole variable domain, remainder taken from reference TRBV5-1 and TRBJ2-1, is KAGVTQTPRYLIKTRGQQVTLSCSPISGHRSVSWYQQTPGQGLQFLFEYFSETQRNKGNFPGRFSGRQFSNSRSEMNVSTLELGDSALYLCASSYRGLTYNEQFFGPGTRLTVL.

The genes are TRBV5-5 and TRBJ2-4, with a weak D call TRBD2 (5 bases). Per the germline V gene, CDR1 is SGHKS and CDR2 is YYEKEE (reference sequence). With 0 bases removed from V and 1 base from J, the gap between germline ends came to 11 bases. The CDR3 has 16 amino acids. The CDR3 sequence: CASSLESPGAKNIQYF. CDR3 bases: TGTGCCAGCAGCTTGGAGTCTCCGGGGGCCAAAAACATTCAGTACTTC. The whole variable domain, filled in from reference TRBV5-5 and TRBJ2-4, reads DAGVTQSPTHLIKTRGQQVTLRCSPISGHKSVSWYQQVLGQGPQFIFQYYEKEERGRGNFPDRFSARQFPNYSSELNVNALLLGDSALYLCASSLESPGAKNIQYFGAGTRLSVL.

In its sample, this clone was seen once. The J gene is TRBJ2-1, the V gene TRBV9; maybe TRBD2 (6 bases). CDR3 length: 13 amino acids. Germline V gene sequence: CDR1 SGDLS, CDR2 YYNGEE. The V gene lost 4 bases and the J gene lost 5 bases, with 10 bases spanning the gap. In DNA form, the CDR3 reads TGTGCCAGCAGCAGGACGGGAGACAATGAGCAGTTCTTC. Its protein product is CASSRTGDNEQFF.

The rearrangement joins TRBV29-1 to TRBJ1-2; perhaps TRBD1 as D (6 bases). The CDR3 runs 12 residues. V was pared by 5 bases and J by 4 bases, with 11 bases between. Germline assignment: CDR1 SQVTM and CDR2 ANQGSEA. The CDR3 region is CSVFGQSYGYTF. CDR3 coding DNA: TGCAGCGTTTTCGGACAGAGCTATGGCTACACCTTC.

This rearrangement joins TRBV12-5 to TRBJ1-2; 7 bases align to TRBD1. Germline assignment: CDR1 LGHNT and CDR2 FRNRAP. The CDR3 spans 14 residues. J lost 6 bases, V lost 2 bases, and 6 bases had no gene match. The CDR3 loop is CASGLLRQGDGYTF. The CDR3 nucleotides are TGTGCTAGTGGTTTGCTGAGACAGGGCGATGGCTACACCTTC.

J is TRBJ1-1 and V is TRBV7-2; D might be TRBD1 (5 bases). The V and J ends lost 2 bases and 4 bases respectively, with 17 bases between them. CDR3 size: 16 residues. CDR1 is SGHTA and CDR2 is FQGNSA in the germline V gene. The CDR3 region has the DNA TGTGCCAGCAGCTTAATGGCAGGGCGCGTTGGCACTGAAGCTTTCTTT. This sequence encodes CASSLMAGRVGTEAFF.

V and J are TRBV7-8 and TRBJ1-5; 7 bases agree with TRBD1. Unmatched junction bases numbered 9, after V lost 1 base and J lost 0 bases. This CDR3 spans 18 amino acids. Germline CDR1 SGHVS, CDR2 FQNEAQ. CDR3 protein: CASSLGSGGPYSNQPQHF. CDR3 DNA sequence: TGTGCCAGCAGCTTAGGGTCAGGGGGGCCGTATAGCAATCAGCCCCAGCATTTT.